Listed below are T cell receptor beta chains from one sample, sequenced in a study of blood T cell repertoires in COVID-19. Clones were read by immunoSEQ multiplex PCR, and TCRdb kept only the in-frame ones, dropping some. The sample contains 35,000 to 50,000 clones, about 80% of which appear only once. The source material was peripheral blood. The receptors derive from a woman aged 55-70 years with acute or convalescent COVID-19. CDR3s include the opening cysteine and the closing phenylalanine or tryptophan. The order of the fields is clone size, V gene, J gene, D gene, CDR3 protein, CDR3 DNA. A D gene is named only where the DNA matches it firmly. A row's size may be missing; if present it is once, few, many or a size class.

abundance: -
v_gene: TRBV29-1
j_gene: TRBJ2-3
d_gene: -
CDR3aa: CSYHGGRLGDTQYF
CDR3nt: TGCAGCTACCATGGGGGCAGATTGGGAGATACGCAGTATTTT

abundance: -
v_gene: TRBV27
j_gene: TRBJ1-5
d_gene: TRBD1
CDR3aa: CASSRDRERSNQPQHF
CDR3nt: TGTGCCAGCAGTCGGGACAGGGAGAGGAGCAATCAGCCCCAGCATTTT

abundance: few
v_gene: TRBV5-3
j_gene: TRBJ2-7
d_gene: -
CDR3aa: CACRELGYEQYF
CDR3nt: TGTGCCTGCCGGGAACTAGGCTACGAGCAGTACTTC

abundance: -
v_gene: TRBV7-2
j_gene: TRBJ2-7
d_gene: TRBD2
CDR3aa: CASSDGGDGSYEQYF
CDR3nt: TGTGCCAGCAGCGATGGGGGGGACGGCTCCTACGAGCAGTACTTC

abundance: -
v_gene: TRBV6-2/TRBV6-3
j_gene: TRBJ2-7
d_gene: TRBD1
CDR3aa: CASSTTGAGAYEQYF
CDR3nt: TGTGCCAGCAGTACAACAGGGGCTGGGGCCTACGAGCAGTACTTC

abundance: -
v_gene: TRBV27
j_gene: TRBJ1-2
d_gene: TRBD1
CDR3aa: CASSYRDSPYGYTF
CDR3nt: TGTGCCAGCAGTTACCGGGACAGCCCGTATGGCTACACCTTC

abundance: -
v_gene: TRBV3-1/TRBV3-2
j_gene: TRBJ1-2
d_gene: -
CDR3aa: CASSQGASHNYGYTF
CDR3nt: TGTGCCAGCAGCCAAGGGGCCAGTCATAATTATGGCTACACCTTC

abundance: once
v_gene: TRBV24-1
j_gene: TRBJ1-2
d_gene: -
CDR3aa: CATSDPGKDYTF
CDR3nt: TGTGCCACCAGTGATCCAGGGAAGGACTACACCTTC

abundance: -
v_gene: TRBV14
j_gene: TRBJ1-3
d_gene: TRBD1
CDR3aa: CASSQQGGGNTIYF
CDR3nt: TGTGCCAGCAGTCAACAGGGGGGAGGAAACACCATATATTTT

abundance: -
v_gene: TRBV10-1
j_gene: TRBJ1-4
d_gene: -
CDR3aa: CASRNRLANEKLFF
CDR3nt: TGCGCCAGCAGGAACAGGTTGGCTAATGAAAAACTGTTTTTT

abundance: -
v_gene: TRBV4-1
j_gene: TRBJ1-1
d_gene: TRBD1
CDR3aa: CASSPGQGEAFF
CDR3nt: TGCGCCAGCAGCCCGGGACAGGGGGAAGCTTTCTTT

abundance: -
v_gene: TRBV27
j_gene: TRBJ2-7
d_gene: TRBD1
CDR3aa: CASSLRDSYEQYF
CDR3nt: TGTGCCAGCAGTTTAAGGGACAGTTACGAGCAGTACTTC

abundance: few
v_gene: TRBV12-3/TRBV12-4
j_gene: TRBJ2-1
d_gene: -
CDR3aa: CASSLGAGAEQFF
CDR3nt: TGTGCCAGCAGTTTGGGGGCGGGGGCTGAGCAGTTCTTC

abundance: -
v_gene: TRBV4-1
j_gene: TRBJ1-2
d_gene: -
CDR3aa: CASSQEAMYSSQDGYTF
CDR3nt: TGCGCCAGCAGCCAAGAGGCCATGTACAGTTCACAGGATGGCTACACCTTC

abundance: -
v_gene: TRBV3-1/TRBV3-2
j_gene: TRBJ1-6
d_gene: -
CDR3aa: CASSPGVFNSPLHF
CDR3nt: TGTGCCAGCAGCCCGGGGGTGTTTAATTCACCCCTCCACTTT

abundance: -
v_gene: TRBV19
j_gene: TRBJ2-5
d_gene: -
CDR3aa: CASSIQAFPETQYF
CDR3nt: TGTGCCAGTAGTATCCAGGCATTCCCAGAGACCCAGTACTTC

abundance: -
v_gene: TRBV2
j_gene: TRBJ1-1
d_gene: -
CDR3aa: CASSVRSRGLGNTEAFF
CDR3nt: TGTGCCAGCAGCGTACGATCACGTGGCCTTGGGAACACTGAAGCTTTCTTT

abundance: medium-sized
v_gene: TRBV6-5
j_gene: TRBJ1-3
d_gene: -
CDR3aa: CASRAGAGNTIYF
CDR3nt: TGTGCCAGCCGGGCAGGGGCTGGAAACACCATATATTTT

abundance: -
v_gene: TRBV7-3
j_gene: TRBJ2-5
d_gene: -
CDR3aa: CASSRGTEETQYF
CDR3nt: TGTGCCAGCAGCCGCGGGACAGAAGAGACCCAGTACTTC

abundance: -
v_gene: TRBV5-8
j_gene: TRBJ1-4
d_gene: -
CDR3aa: CASSQGDEGDEKLFF
CDR3nt: TGTGCCAGCAGCCAAGGGGACGAGGGGGATGAAAAACTGTTTTTT

abundance: -
v_gene: TRBV14
j_gene: TRBJ1-2
d_gene: -
CDR3aa: CASSQVQGHGPLYGYTF
CDR3nt: TGTGCCAGCAGCCAAGTACAGGGACATGGGCCCCTCTATGGCTACACCTTC

abundance: -
v_gene: TRBV19
j_gene: TRBJ2-7
d_gene: -
CDR3aa: CASSIVQGYEQYF
CDR3nt: TGTGCCAGTAGTATAGTACAGGGCTACGAGCAGTACTTC

abundance: -
v_gene: TRBV6-6
j_gene: TRBJ1-3
d_gene: -
CDR3aa: CASSYGGAGNTIYF
CDR3nt: TGTGCCAGCAGTTACGGGGGGGCCGGAAACACCATATATTTT

abundance: -
v_gene: TRBV5-5
j_gene: TRBJ2-7
d_gene: -
CDR3aa: CASSLVPGGPYEQYF
CDR3nt: TGTGCCAGCAGCTTGGTTCCAGGAGGACCCTACGAGCAGTACTTC

abundance: -
v_gene: TRBV5-5
j_gene: TRBJ1-4
d_gene: -
CDR3aa: CASSLVSLTGTNEKLFF
CDR3nt: TGTGCCAGCAGCTTGGTCTCGTTAACAGGGACTAATGAAAAACTGTTTTTT

abundance: -
v_gene: TRBV10-3
j_gene: TRBJ2-5
d_gene: TRBD2
CDR3aa: CAIRDPSQGLAGGETQYF
CDR3nt: TGTGCCATCAGAGACCCATCGCAGGGACTAGCGGGGGGAGAGACCCAGTACTTC